Listed below are T cell receptor beta chains from one sample, sequenced in a study of blood T cell repertoires in COVID-19. Clones were read by immunoSEQ multiplex PCR, and TCRdb kept only the in-frame ones, dropping some. Found here are about half a million clones, roughly nine tenths of them singletons; the top ten hold roughly 8%. The sequenced sample was PBMCs or T cells enriched from blood (not recorded which). The receptors shown here come from a woman in her sixties who had recovered from COVID-19. CDR3s include the opening cysteine and the closing phenylalanine or tryptophan. A D gene is named only where the DNA matches it firmly. Clone size, where shown, is once, few, many, or a class for clones that have expanded.

v_gene	abundance	d_gene	j_gene	CDR3nt	CDR3aa
TRBV6-2/TRBV6-3	.	TRBD2	TRBJ2-5	TGTGCTAGCAGTTATGGAGGGAGGGAAGAGACCCAGTACTTC	CASSYGGREETQYF
TRBV5-1	.	TRBD2	TRBJ2-1	TGCGCCAGCAGCCCCCTCCTCGGACTAGCGGCGGACAATGAGCAGTTCTTC	CASSPLLGLAADNEQFF
TRBV21-1	.	.	TRBJ1-6	TGTGCCAGCAGCCTTAGGGGGTCACCCCTCCACTTT	CASSLRGSPLHF
TRBV6-5	.	.	TRBJ1-6	TGTGCCAGCAGGGGAGGGAATTCACCCCTCCACTTT	CASRGGNSPLHF
TRBV2	few	.	TRBJ2-3	TGTGCCAGCAGCCAAGCCCCGGGGGATACGCAGTATTTT	CASSQAPGDTQYF
TRBV6-5	.	.	TRBJ2-1	TGTGCCAGCAGTTACCGGGGGGCGGCGGGGAATGAGCAGTTCTTC	CASSYRGAAGNEQFF
TRBV12-5	.	TRBD1	TRBJ2-2	TGTGCTAGTGTCCCTGGGCAGGGGGCAACCGGGGAGCTGTTTTTT	CASVPGQGATGELFF
TRBV30	.	.	TRBJ2-7	TGTGCCTGGACAGGGATGGGGACCTACGAGCAGTACTTC	CAWTGMGTYEQYF
TRBV19	.	TRBD2	TRBJ2-1	TGTGCCAGTAGTATAGGGTGGAGCGGGGGGGCCGACAATGAGCAGTTCTTC	CASSIGWSGGADNEQFF
TRBV3-1/TRBV3-2	.	.	TRBJ1-5	TGTGCCAGCAGGAATTCGGGACACGCGAATCAGCCCCAGCATTTT	CASRNSGHANQPQHF
TRBV5-1	.	.	TRBJ1-4	TGCGCCAGCAGCCTGAGGCGGGGCACTAATGAAAAACTGTTTTTT	CASSLRRGTNEKLFF
TRBV28	.	.	TRBJ2-2	TGTGCCAGCAGTTTAATCAGCACCGGGGAGCTGTTTTTT	CASSLISTGELFF
TRBV7-9	.	TRBD1	TRBJ1-1	TGTGCCAGCAGCCACGGGACAGGAGTTTACACTGAAGCTTTCTTT	CASSHGTGVYTEAFF
TRBV5-1	.	TRBD2	TRBJ2-2	TGCGCCAGCAGCTTGGTCCGTGGCGGGGGTAACACCGGGGAGCTGTTTTTT	CASSLVRGGGNTGELFF
TRBV4-1	few	TRBD1	TRBJ1-2	TGCGCCAGCAGCCAAGTGACAGGGGAGGGCCCTAACTATGGCTACACCTTC	CASSQVTGEGPNYGYTF
TRBV29-1	.	.	TRBJ2-2	TGCAGCGCCATGGACAAGAACACCGGGGAGCTGTTTTTT	CSAMDKNTGELFF
TRBV2	.	.	TRBJ2-5	TGTGCCAGCAGTGTAGTGCAAGAGACCCAGTACTTC	CASSVVQETQYF
TRBV18	.	.	TRBJ1-5	TGTGCCAGCTCACCACGATCGGGAAGCAATCAGCCCCAGCATTTT	CASSPRSGSNQPQHF
TRBV27	.	.	TRBJ2-7	TGTGCCAGCAGTTTATTATCCGCGGAGGCTATCTACGAGCAGTACTTC	CASSLLSAEAIYEQYF
TRBV7-2	few	.	TRBJ1-5	TGTGCCAGCAGCTTAGAAGCAGGGTGGCAGCCCCAGCATTTT	CASSLEAGWQPQHF
TRBV6-5	.	.	TRBJ1-4	TGTGCCAGCAGCCTAAGAAATAATGAAAAACTGTTTTTT	CASSLRNNEKLFF
TRBV3-1/TRBV3-2	.	TRBD1	TRBJ1-6	TGTGCCAGCAGCCGTAAACAGGGGGGAAATAATTCACCCCTCCACTTT	CASSRKQGGNNSPLHF
TRBV6-5	.	.	TRBJ1-2	TGTGCCAGCAGTCTAACAGGGTTCTATGGCTACACCTTC	CASSLTGFYGYTF
TRBV19	.	.	TRBJ1-3	TGTGCCAGTAAGGTCGGGAGTTATGGTGGAAACACCATATATTTT	CASKVGSYGGNTIYF
TRBV7-8	.	TRBD2	TRBJ2-3	TGTGCCAGCAGCTTTAGCGGGGGGGCCCCAGATACGCAGTATTTT	CASSFSGGAPDTQYF
TRBV18	.	TRBD1	TRBJ2-1	TGTGCCAGCTCACTCGACAGGGGTGACAATGAGCAGTTCTTC	CASSLDRGDNEQFF
TRBV19	.	.	TRBJ2-3	TGTGCCACCAGCAGGATCCTCAGCACAGATACGCAGTATTTT	CATSRILSTDTQYF
TRBV2	.	TRBD1	TRBJ1-4	TGTGCCAGCAGTAAACAGGGGACCGCAACTAATGAAAAACTGTTTTTT	CASSKQGTATNEKLFF
TRBV6-5	.	TRBD1	TRBJ2-5	TGTGCCAGCGGCCCGGGACAGGGTATGCAGGAGACCCAGTACTTC	CASGPGQGMQETQYF
TRBV10-2	.	TRBD1	TRBJ2-1	TGCGCCAGCAAGTCCCCGGGACAGCCTTGGGATGAGCAGTTCTTC	CASKSPGQPWDEQFF
TRBV12-3/TRBV12-4	.	.	TRBJ1-2	TGTGCCAGCAGTTTACAGGGGCACTATGGCTACACCTTC	CASSLQGHYGYTF
TRBV30	.	.	TRBJ1-5	TGTGCCTGGTCGAACAGGAATCAGCCCCAGCATTTT	CAWSNRNQPQHF
TRBV6-5	.	TRBD1	TRBJ2-7	TGTGCCAGCAGCTCCTCCGGGACAGGGTACTACGAGCAGTACTTC	CASSSSGTGYYEQYF
TRBV7-2	.	.	TRBJ2-1	TGTGCCAGCAGCTTCCGGAGGGGATCCTACAATGAGCAGTTCTTC	CASSFRRGSYNEQFF
TRBV13	.	.	TRBJ2-4	TGTGCCAGCAGCCAAAGGGCCCTCCCAGGGAACATTCAGTACTTC	CASSQRALPGNIQYF
TRBV3-1/TRBV3-2	.	.	TRBJ2-6	TGTGCCAGCAGCCAACCCAGCTCTGGGGCCAACGTCCTGACTTTC	CASSQPSSGANVLTF
TRBV12-3/TRBV12-4	.	.	TRBJ1-2	TGTGCCAGCAGTTTGGGCAGGGTCTATGGCTACACCTTC	CASSLGRVYGYTF
TRBV7-9	.	TRBD2	TRBJ2-1	TGTGCCAGCAGCGCTACCGGGACTAGCGGGGGGTCCTACAATGAGCAGTTCTTC	CASSATGTSGGSYNEQFF
TRBV5-6	.	.	TRBJ2-3	TGTGCCAGCAGCTTACGCAGGCCCAGCACAGATACGCAGTATTTT	CASSLRRPSTDTQYF
TRBV7-9	.	.	TRBJ2-1	TGTGCCAGCAGCCAGGACTGGAATGAGCAGTTCTTC	CASSQDWNEQFF
TRBV12-3/TRBV12-4	.	.	TRBJ1-1	TGTGCCAGCAACGTGGGGGGGGACGAAGCTTTCTTT	CASNVGGDEAFF
TRBV5-5	once	.	TRBJ1-5	TGTGCCAGCAGCCCGAGGGAGGGATTCAATCAGCCCCAGCATTTT	CASSPREGFNQPQHF
TRBV2	once	TRBD1	TRBJ2-2	TGTGCCAGCAGTGGACGACAGGGGGTCACCGGGGAGCTGTTTTTT	CASSGRQGVTGELFF
TRBV5-4	.	TRBD2	TRBJ2-3	TGTGCCAGCAGCTTGAGGGGACTACGTAGCACAGATACGCAGTATTTT	CASSLRGLRSTDTQYF
TRBV5-1	.	.	TRBJ1-1	TGCGCCAGCAGCTCCGGGACAAGTGATACTGAAGCTTTCTTT	CASSSGTSDTEAFF
TRBV6-5	.	TRBD2	TRBJ2-5	TGTGCCTCCCAGACCGGGAGGCAAGAGACCCAGTACTTC	CASQTGRQETQYF
TRBV7-8	.	.	TRBJ2-3	TGTGCCAGCAGCTTATCGGCGGGGAGGACAGATACGCAGTATTTT	CASSLSAGRTDTQYF
TRBV5-6	.	TRBD1	TRBJ2-2	TGTGCCAGCAGCTTGCACAGGGGAATCACCGGGGAGCTGTTTTTT	CASSLHRGITGELFF
TRBV2	.	.	TRBJ2-3	TGTGCCACCAGACAGGAGTATAGCACAGATACGCAGTATTTT	CATRQEYSTDTQYF
TRBV3-1/TRBV3-2	.	TRBD1	TRBJ2-2	TGTGCCAGCAGCCTGTGGACAGGTTCGAACACCGGGGAGCTGTTTTTT	CASSLWTGSNTGELFF
TRBV19	.	TRBD1	TRBJ1-1	TGTGCCAGTAGTCTGGGACAGACAACGACTGAAGCTTTCTTT	CASSLGQTTTEAFF
TRBV18	.	.	TRBJ1-1	TGTGCCAGCTCCCATGACAGTCGGACCACTGAAGCTTTCTTT	CASSHDSRTTEAFF
TRBV9	.	.	TRBJ1-2	TGTGCCAGCAGCGTAGAGAGGACAGCCTATAATGGCTACACCTTC	CASSVERTAYNGYTF
TRBV2	few	.	TRBJ2-2	TGTGCCAGCCTCGGCACCGGGGAGCTGTTTTTT	CASLGTGELFF
TRBV6-2/TRBV6-3	.	.	TRBJ1-5	TGTGCCAGCAGTTACTCACTGGGGACAACCTTTAGCAATCAGCCCCAGCATTTT	CASSYSLGTTFSNQPQHF